This T cell receptor beta chain was observed in a study of T-cell memory formation after mild COVID-19. This clonotype occurred a few times. Its target is unknown. Whole-study results and caveats: Clones shrinking from day 15 to 85 showed even CD4/CD8 mixes; later expanders tilted CD4+.

This CDR3 spans 14 amino acids. V was clipped by 3 bases and J by 4 bases; unmatched bases: 2. Germline assignment: CDR1 SGHTA and CDR2 FQGTGA. TCRdb independently ran MiXCR on the 5' RACE reads; one entry per CDR3 protein. Among 550,000 to 700,000 distinct CDR3 sequences listed, more than 15% were seen once. This TCR came from an adult woman who had mild COVID-19 (a few samples of this study predate the infection). Cell type and time point are not known. This rearrangement joins TRBV7-3 to TRBJ2-2, with 7 bases that match TRBD1. The sample comprised PBMCs or a T cell subset sorted from them (not recorded which). CDR3 nucleotides: TGTGCCAGCAGCTTTACAGGGGTCACCGGGGAGCTGTTTTTT. It is translated as CASSFTGVTGELFF.